The clone carrying this TCR beta chain was seen at least ten times. Its antigen is unknown. This sample was taken from a study of T cells in Graves' hyperthyroidism and ophthalmopathy. At the level of the study: Any treatment followed the collection of peripheral blood at initial diagnosis.

RNA transcripts served as the template for amplifying TCR beta CDR3 regions. When the TCR CDR3 underwent first-round RT-PCR, the HTBI primer set was used. TCRdb processed the multiplex PCR reads anew with MiXCR; each CDR3 protein has one entry. The sample includes fewer than 650,000 distinct CDR3 sequences, roughly 15% seen only once; the top ten take approximately 4.3%. Patients affected by ophthalmopathy presented a Clinical Activity Score of at least 3, a NOSPECS grade of at least 4, and disease duration below 3 months. The PBMCs studied were ones that came from 10 ml fresh peripheral blood. With 0 bases removed from V and 9 bases from J, the gap between germline ends came to 14 bases. There are 13 residues in the CDR3. Germline V gene sequence: CDR1 DFQATT, CDR2 SNEGSKA (reference sequence). Overall study findings and caveats: Peripheral blood also featured most of the thyroid clonotypes expanded above 0.001.

V and J are TRBV20-1 and TRBJ1-2; D remains unclear. This sequence was found in a woman aged 40 to 50 with Graves' ophthalmopathy. The sample was blood. CDR3 sequence (DNA): TGCAGTGCTAGAGATCCGGGCAGTGGTAGCTACACCTTC. It specifies CSARDPGSGSYTF.